The 18 T cell receptor beta chains reported below all come from one sample, sequenced in a study of blood T cell repertoires in COVID-19. The protocol was immunoSEQ multiplex PCR, while the TCRdb copy is restricted to in-frame clones and leaves out a portion. The sample has approximately 130,000 clones, 75% to 80% seen once. The specimen was peripheral blood. The receptors were gathered from a human donor in a cohort sampled during active COVID-19.

V and J are TRBV29-1 and TRBJ1-1, with D possibly being TRBD1 (6 bases). The CDR3 runs 12 residues. Trimming left V 7 bases short and J 4 bases short, with 13 bases between. Germline-derived CDR1 and CDR2 are SQVTM and ANQGSEA. CDR3 nucleotides: TGCAGCGCAACAGGGTTCGGCACTGAAGCTTTCTTT. Protein product: CSATGFGTEAFF.

In nucleotides, the CDR3 is TGTGCCAGCAGCTCATCCGGGAAAAGCAATCAGCCCCAGCATTTT. Protein sequence: CASSSSGKSNQPQHF. The V gene is TRBV7-2, the J gene TRBJ1-5, with D unresolved. The CDR3 length is 15 residues. The germline V and J ends were trimmed by 4 bases and 1 base, with 11 bases remaining between them. The V gene's germline CDR1 is SGHTA and CDR2 FQGNSA.

CDR3 DNA sequence: TGCAGTGCTAGTGGAGTGAACGATCAGCCCCAGCATTTT. Its translation is CSASGVNDQPQHF. The chain couples TRBV20-1 to TRBJ1-5; D not certain. The CDR3 covers 13 residues. The germline V and J ends were trimmed by 3 bases and 5 bases, with 11 bases remaining between them. Germline CDR1 is DFQATT and CDR2 is SNEGSKA (reference sequence).

The V and J genes are TRBV2 and TRBJ2-7, with 7 bases aligning to TRBD1. Germline V gene lookup returns CDR1 SNHLY and CDR2 FYNNEI. The CDR3 totals 14 residues. V dropped 6 bases and J dropped 2; count of bases not matched to a gene: 7. The CDR3 protein is CASSGTVRPYEQYF. DNA for the CDR3: TGTGCCAGCAGCGGGACAGTCCGGCCCTACGAGCAGTACTTC.

The J gene is TRBJ1-3, the V gene TRBV7-9; the D is unclear. The length of the CDR3 is 16 residues. Germline CDR1 reads SEHNR; CDR2 reads FQNEAQ (reference sequence). Trimming shortened V by 5 bases and J by 0 bases, and 14 bases separated the two germline ends. The CDR3 region is CASSTDVRGSGNTIYF. The CDR3 region has the DNA TGTGCCAGCAGCACCGACGTCCGGGGCTCTGGAAACACCATATATTTT.

V and J are TRBV7-6 and TRBJ1-3; D remains ambiguous. From germline, CDR1 is SGHVS and CDR2 FNYEAQ. Trimming left V 5 bases short and J 4 bases short, with 6 bases between. This CDR3 is 12 amino acids long. The CDR3 protein is CASSPQGNTIYF. The CDR3 nucleotides read TGTGCCAGCAGCCCCCAGGGAAACACCATATATTTT.

The CDR3 loop is CASTGTLSGGYTF. CDR3 in DNA: TGTGCCAGCACCGGGACTCTCTCAGGGGGCTACACCTTC. This sequence joins TRBV5-4 and TRBJ1-2; D perhaps matches TRBD1 (5 bases). The CDR3 has 13 amino acids. Germline CDR1 reads SGHNT; CDR2 reads YYREEE (reference sequence). V was pared by 6 bases and J by 8 bases, with 17 bases between.

J is TRBJ1-2 and V is TRBV6-2 or TRBV6-3; 8 bases are shared with TRBD1. Looked up from germline, CDR1 is MNHEY and CDR2 is SVGEGT. The CDR3 is 15 amino acids. Trimming at V came to 5 bases and at J to 1 base, leaving 6 bases not matched to a gene. DNA for the CDR3: TGTGCCAGCAGTAGACGACAGGGGAATAACTATGGCTACACCTTC. It translates to CASSRRQGNNYGYTF.

The chain uses TRBV18 and TRBJ1-1; D might be TRBD1 (6 bases). CDR1 KGHSH and CDR2 LQKENI come from the germline V gene. Trimming took 5 bases from V and 5 from J, leaving 9 bases between them. This CDR3 region has 12 residues. This CDR3 is CASSEGQTEAFF. The CDR3 DNA follows: TGTGCCAGCTCAGAAGGACAGACTGAAGCTTTCTTT.

The chain is built from TRBV5-1 and TRBJ2-7; 9 nucleotides align to TRBD1. Germline V lookup: CDR1 SGHRS, CDR2 YFSETQ. The junction had 12 bases not matched to a gene; V was cut back by 4 bases and J by 4 bases. The CDR3 length is 16 residues. The CDR3 is CASSTGQGLAGYEQYF. The DNA for the CDR3 is TGCGCCAGCAGCACTGGACAGGGGCTCGCGGGGTACGAGCAGTACTTC.

V usage is TRBV6-4 and J usage is TRBJ2-1, with a tentative D call TRBD1 (5 bases). Germline V gene lookup returns CDR1 MRHNA and CDR2 SNTAGT. V was shortened by 4 bases and J by 4 bases, with 8 bases between the two germline ends. This CDR3 is built from 13 residues. In DNA form, the CDR3 reads TGTGCCAGCAGTGCTCAGGGATACAATGAGCAGTTCTTC. Protein sequence: CASSAQGYNEQFF.

The genes are TRBV27 and TRBJ2-7; tentatively, D is TRBD1 (6 bases). V lost 5 bases, J lost 0 bases, and 11 bases lay in between. Germline CDR1 and CDR2: MNHEY and SMNVEV (reference sequence). CDR3 length: 14 residues. The chain's CDR3 is CASSPRDNSYEQYF. CDR3 bases: TGTGCCAGCAGTCCCAGGGACAACTCCTACGAGCAGTACTTC.

The rearrangement joins TRBV13 to TRBJ2-2; 9 bases match TRBD1. Trimming took 4 bases from V and 5 from J; bases not matched to a gene: 5. The CDR3 is 15 residues long. Germline values: CDR1 PRHDT, CDR2 FYEKMQ (reference sequence). The CDR3 loop is CASSSGTGRTGELFF. The CDR3 DNA sequence: TGTGCCAGCAGCTCCGGGACAGGGAGGACCGGGGAGCTGTTTTTT. The variable domain in full, with the rest retrieved from reference TRBV13 and TRBJ2-2, is AAGVIQSPRHLIKEKRETATLKCYPIPRHDTVYWYQQGPGQDPQFLISFYEKMQSDKGSIPDRFSAQQFSDYHSELNMSSLELGDSALYFCASSSGTGRTGELFFGEGSRLTVL.

This clone was counted ten times or more. The chain has TRBV20-1 and TRBJ2-5; 12 positions match TRBD2. The CDR3 loop spans 15 amino acids. CDR1 and CDR2 from the germline V gene are DFQATT and SNEGSKA (reference sequence). Trimming at V came to 3 bases and at J to 4 bases, leaving 6 bases not matched to a gene. Here the CDR3 reads CSASASGGEGETQYF. CDR3 in DNA: TGCAGTGCTAGTGCTAGCGGGGGGGAAGGAGAGACCCAGTACTTC.

Only one count was recorded for this clone. The V call is TRBV30, the J call TRBJ1-6; tentatively, D is TRBD1 (6 bases). The CDR3 has 15 residues. Germline lookup yields CDR1 GTSNPN and CDR2 SVGIG (reference sequence). Deletions cut 0 bases from V and 7 bases from J, with 13 bases between. CDR3 loop: CAWSVRGGSNSPLHF. CDR3 bases: TGTGCCTGGAGTGTAAGGGGGGGAAGCAATTCACCCCTCCACTTT.

CDR3 sequence reads: CSVVRTGTGNTIYF. CDR3 nucleotides: TGCAGCGTTGTGAGGACAGGGACCGGAAACACCATATATTTT. The rearrangement joins TRBV29-1 to TRBJ1-3, with 8 bases that match TRBD1. Looked up from germline, CDR1 is SQVTM and CDR2 is ANQGSEA. This CDR3 is 14 amino acids long. The V segment lost 4 bases and the J segment 4 bases; nucleotides outside the gene matches: 6.

This rearrangement joins TRBV5-1 to TRBJ2-5, with D unclear. The CDR3 contains 16 residues. Germline CDR1 reads SGHRS; CDR2 reads YFSETQ. The germline V and J ends were trimmed by 4 bases and 5 bases, with 21 bases remaining between them. Written as DNA, the CDR3 is TGCGCCAGCAGCATTGGCGGTTTGGTAGTTAGGGAGACCCAGTACTTC. Its protein product is CASSIGGLVVRETQYF.

This sequence joins TRBV19 and TRBJ1-5, with TRBD1 as a possible D gene (6 bases). This CDR3 is built from 16 residues. Trimming took off 5 bases at V and 0 bases at J, with 14 bases between the two ends. Per the germline V gene, CDR1 is LNHDA and CDR2 is SQIVND (reference sequence). CDR3 sequence reads: CASSDTGFYSNQPQHF. The DNA for the CDR3 is TGTGCCAGTAGTGACACAGGGTTTTATAGCAATCAGCCCCAGCATTTT.